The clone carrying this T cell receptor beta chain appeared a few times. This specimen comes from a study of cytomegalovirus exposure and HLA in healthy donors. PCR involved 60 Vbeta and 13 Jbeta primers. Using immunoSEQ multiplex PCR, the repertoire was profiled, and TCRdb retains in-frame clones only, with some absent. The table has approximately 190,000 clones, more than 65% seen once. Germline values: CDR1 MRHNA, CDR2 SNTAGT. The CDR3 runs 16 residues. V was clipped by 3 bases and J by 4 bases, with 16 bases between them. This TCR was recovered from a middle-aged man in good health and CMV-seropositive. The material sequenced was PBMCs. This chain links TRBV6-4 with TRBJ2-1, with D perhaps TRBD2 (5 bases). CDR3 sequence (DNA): TGTGCCAGCAGTGAACTGGTGGGAGTGGGGTACAATGAGCAGTTCTTC. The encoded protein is CASSELVGVGYNEQFF.